This TCR beta chain was identified in a study of shared T cell receptors in the human thymus. Sequenced by immunoSEQ multiplex PCR; TCRdb stores in-frame clones only, minus some. The sample records hundreds of thousands of clones, around 89% being singletons. The germline CDR1 and CDR2 sequences are SGHTA and FQGTGA. Trimming pared 5 bases from V and 3 bases from J, leaving 18 bases between. CDR3 size: 16 residues. These data are also associated with another study on human thymus T cells. In that study: Corrective cardiac operations yielded the resected thymus tissue. What appeared biased in thymic and blood repertoires was the usage of V and J genes.

The sample consisted of thymocytes. The receptor was isolated from a boy under two years old with a congenital heart defect. The V call is TRBV7-3, the J call TRBJ2-3, with TRBD2 as a possible D gene (5 bases). CDR3 protein: CASSRTSGGNTDTQYF. In DNA, the CDR3 is TGTGCCAGCAGCCGGACCTCAGGAGGTAATACAGATACGCAGTATTTT.